The rows below give T cell receptor beta chains drawn from one sample of a study of CD8 T cells in ankylosing spondylitis. Each CDR3 protein is one row after TCRdb ran MiXCR on the 5' RACE reads. The table lists approximately 220,000 distinct CDR3 sequences, roughly a tenth of them singletons. The sequenced sample consisted of blood, either unsorted or a sorted T cell fraction (not recorded which). These receptors came from a male donor with ankylosing spondylitis or in good health (not recorded which). CDR3s include the opening cysteine and the closing phenylalanine or tryptophan. A D gene is named only where the DNA matches it firmly. Only some rows state a clone size, as once, few, many or a class for expanded clones.

>many|TRBV18|-|TRBJ1-4
TGTGCCAGCTCACTTGGGGCGGAATATGAAAAACTGTTTTTT
CASSLGAEYEKLFF
>-|TRBV2|-|TRBJ2-3
TGTGCCAGCAGGGAAGGTGACACGCAGTATTTT
CASREGDTQYF
>few|TRBV5-5|TRBD1|TRBJ1-6
TGTGCCAGCAGCTCAACGGGACAGGGAAAAGGTTCACCCCTCCACTTT
CASSSTGQGKGSPLHF
>-|TRBV3-1|-|TRBJ2-5
TGTGCCAGCAGCCAAGGAGGAGTTTACTTC
CASSQGGVYF
>many|TRBV20-1|-|TRBJ1-5
TGCAGTGCTAGACAGGGTAATCAGCCCCAGCATTTT
CSARQGNQPQHF
>-|TRBV9|-|TRBJ2-2
TGTGCCAGCAGCGCCCTACAAAGCGGGACCGGGGAGCTGTTTTTT
CASSALQSGTGELFF
>many|TRBV20-1|TRBD2|TRBJ2-5
TGCAGTGCTAGAGACCCCGGACTAGCGGGCGCTCGAGGAGAGACCCAGTACTTC
CSARDPGLAGARGETQYF
>many|TRBV15|-|TRBJ1-1
TGTGCCACCAGCAGGCCCGACACTGAAGCTTTCTTT
CATSRPDTEAFF
>-|TRBV18|-|TRBJ2-4
TGTGCCAGCTCACCACTTTATAGCCCGGGGGATAACATTCAGTACTTC
CASSPLYSPGDNIQYF
>many|TRBV29-1|-|TRBJ1-1
TGCAGCGCCCGGGAAGCGGTTGGCACTGAAGCTTTCTTT
CSAREAVGTEAFF
>-|TRBV5-1|-|TRBJ1-4
TGCGCCAGCAGCTTGGCAGGGGTTAGTGAAAAACTGTTTTTT
CASSLAGVSEKLFF
>-|TRBV12-3/TRBV12-4|-|TRBJ1-6
TGTGCCAGCAGTTTAGCAAGCCAGGGTAATCGCCTCCACTTT
CASSLASQGNRLHF
>-|TRBV29-1|-|TRBJ1-2
TGCAGCGTTGACCTCGTCCAGGGGAGAGGCGGCTACACCTTC
CSVDLVQGRGGYTF
>many|TRBV24-1|-|TRBJ2-3
TGTGCCACCAGTGATTTTATCGGGGGAGGCGGGGATACGCAGTATTTT
CATSDFIGGGGDTQYF
>few|TRBV6-5|TRBD1|TRBJ2-5
TGTGCCAGCAGCAGACAGGGGGAGACCCAGTACTTC
CASSRQGETQYF
>many|TRBV20-1|-|TRBJ1-1
TGCAGTGCTAAACCCAGGGCTCACACTGAAGCTTTCTTT
CSAKPRAHTEAFF
>many|TRBV24-1|TRBD2|TRBJ2-1
TGTGCCACCAGTTCCAGCGGGGGGGCCTTAGATGAGCAGTTCTTC
CATSSSGGALDEQFF
>few|TRBV3-1|-|TRBJ1-3
TGTGCCAGCAGCCATGGGGGCTCTGGAAACACCATATATTTT
CASSHGGSGNTIYF
>-|TRBV7-2|-|TRBJ2-1
TGTGCCAGCAGCTTAGTGCGGTATTCGGATGAGCAGTTCTTC
CASSLVRYSDEQFF
>-|TRBV7-6|-|TRBJ2-3
TGTGCCAGCAGCCCAGGACCTCACAGCCGCACAGATACGCAGTCTTTT
CASSPGPHSRTDTQSF
>few|TRBV15|TRBD2|TRBJ2-2
TGTGCCACCAGCAGAGATCGTCGAGCGGGGGTCCTGAACTCCGGGGAGCTGTTTTTT
CATSRDRRAGVLNSGELFF
>many|TRBV20-1|TRBD2|TRBJ2-1
TGCAGTGCTAGCGACGGGGGGGTCGGTGAGCAGTTCTTC
CSASDGGVGEQFF
>many|TRBV15|-|TRBJ1-4
TGTGCCACCAGCAGACCGGACCGGTTGGATGAAAAACTGTTTTTT
CATSRPDRLDEKLFF
>-|TRBV6-1|-|TRBJ2-4
TGTGCCATCTCTCTCGGACGGAACTTAGACGAAAACATTCAGTACTTC
CAISLGRNLDENIQYF
>-|TRBV28|-|TRBJ2-1
TGTGCCAGCAGCCCCTCCTACAATGAGCAGTTCTTC
CASSPSYNEQFF
>many|TRBV12-3/TRBV12-4|-|TRBJ2-3
TGTGCCAGCAGACCGGGACAAATTAGCACAGATACGCAGTATTTT
CASRPGQISTDTQYF
>once|TRBV19|-|TRBJ2-3
TGTGCCAGTAGTATATCGGAGGGGGGGCGGGATACGCAGTATTTT
CASSISEGGRDTQYF
>-|TRBV4-1|-|TRBJ2-5
TGCGCCAGCAGCCAAGATATAGGAAAAGAGACCCAGTACTTC
CASSQDIGKETQYF
>-|TRBV28|TRBD2|TRBJ2-3
TGTGCCAGCAGTTTGCGGCGACTAGCGGGTCAAACAGATACGCAGTATTTT
CASSLRRLAGQTDTQYF
>many|TRBV20-1|TRBD2|TRBJ2-1
TGCAGTGCTGATTCTGGGACTAGCCGTTCCTACAATGAGCAGTTCTTC
CSADSGTSRSYNEQFF